Listed here are 25 T cell receptor beta chains from one sample, sequenced in a study of cytomegalovirus exposure and HLA in healthy donors. The PCR used 60 Vbeta and 13 Jbeta primers. TCRdb keeps only in-frame clones here, not all; method: immunoSEQ multiplex PCR. This table holds around 120,000 clones, 65% to 80% found once. What was sequenced was PBMCs. The origin of the receptors is a human donor in good health.

This chain uses TRBV7-9 with TRBJ1-4, with a tentative D call TRBD1 (6 bases). The germline gives CDR1 SEHNR, CDR2 FQNEAQ (reference sequence). Trimming stripped 4 bases from V and 5 bases from J, with 11 bases between. The CDR3 contains 14 residues. In DNA form, the CDR3 reads TGTGCCAGCAGCTGGACAGCCCGGAATGAAAAACTGTTTTTT. It codes for CASSWTARNEKLFF. Variable domain in full (rest from reference TRBV7-9 and TRBJ1-4): DTGVSQNPRHKITKRGQNVTFRCDPISEHNRLYWYRQTLGQGPEFLTYFQNEAQLEKSRLLSDRFSAERPKGSFSTLEIQRTEQGDSAMYLCASSWTARNEKLFFGSGTQLSVL.

Regarding this clone: Mismatch with germline at one junction end may stem from a read error. For the CDR3, the DNA is TGTGTCAGCAGTTTTCAGGGCCTCAATCAGCCCCAGCATTTT. Its protein product is CVSSFQGLNQPQHF. The V and J genes are TRBV6-5 and TRBJ1-5; D may be TRBD1 (5 bases). Germline V gives CDR1 MNHEY, CDR2 SVGAGI. This CDR3 contains 14 residues.

This clone was detected only a few times. The CDR3 here is CASSHTGQDNEKLFF. For the CDR3, the DNA is TGCGCCAGCAGCCACACAGGACAGGATAATGAAAAACTGTTTTTT. The V and J genes are TRBV5-1 and TRBJ1-4, with 7 bases that match TRBD1. From germline, CDR1 is SGHRS and CDR2 YFSETQ. V shed 4 bases, J shed 4 bases, and the junction held 7 bases outside the gene matches. The CDR3 loop spans 15 amino acids.

The chain uses TRBV5-1 and TRBJ1-2; 9 positions match TRBD1. The CDR3 covers 14 residues. J was trimmed by 4 bases and V by 1 base; bases with no gene match: 2. Germline V CDR1 and CDR2: SGHRS, YFSETQ. DNA for the CDR3: TGCGCCAGCAGCTTGCCGGACAGGGGCTATGGCTACACCTTC. Its translation is CASSLPDRGYGYTF.

The V and J genes are TRBV9 and TRBJ1-2; D unresolved. Per germline, CDR1 SGDLS and CDR2 YYNGEE. CDR3 length equals 13 residues. V was trimmed by 4 bases and J by 6 bases, leaving 13 bases between them. The CDR3 sequence: CASSQTGSDGYTF. In nucleotides, the CDR3 is TGTGCCAGCAGCCAGACGGGGTCCGATGGCTACACCTTC.

This chain uses TRBV7-2 with TRBJ1-2; D gene unclear. CDR3 size: 14 residues. Germline values: CDR1 SGHTA, CDR2 FQGNSA. The V end was cut by 5 bases, the J end by 8 bases, with 18 bases between. CDR3 loop: CASSPTPISGGYTF. In DNA, the CDR3 is TGTGCCAGCAGCCCCACGCCCATATCGGGGGGCTACACCTTC.

The chain joins TRBV6-5 to TRBJ2-3, with 8 bases aligning to TRBD2. Germline lookup yields CDR1 MNHEY and CDR2 SVGAGI. The V segment lost 6 bases and the J segment 5 bases; nucleotides outside the gene matches: 7. This CDR3 comprises 14 residues. CDR3 nucleotides: TGTGCCAGCAGCAGTCTAGCGGGTAGAGATACGCAGTATTTT. Translated: CASSSLAGRDTQYF.

The rearrangement links TRBV4-1 to TRBJ1-6; D is unresolved. V was pared by 0 bases and J by 10 bases, with 7 bases between. This CDR3 region has 13 residues. The germline V gene has CDR1 MGHRA and CDR2 YSYEKL. The CDR3 loop reads CASSQDRMSPLHF. The CDR3 DNA is TGCGCCAGCAGCCAAGATCGTATGTCACCCCTCCACTTT.

The chain combines TRBV13 with TRBJ1-1; D call uncertain. From germline, CDR1 is PRHDT and CDR2 FYEKMQ (reference sequence). V lost 0 bases, J lost 0 bases, and 5 bases lay in between. This CDR3 contains 14 residues. The CDR3 sequence: CASSLGRVNTEAFF. CDR3 coding DNA: TGTGCCAGCAGCTTAGGGCGGGTGAACACTGAAGCTTTCTTT.

V usage is TRBV27 and J usage is TRBJ1-1, with 9 nucleotides matching TRBD1. The V gene's germline CDR1 is MNHEY and CDR2 SMNVEV (reference sequence). Unmatched junction bases numbered 10, after V lost 3 bases and J lost 5 bases. The CDR3 runs 16 residues. The CDR3 coding sequence is TGTGCCAGCAGTTTTTATGGACAGGGGCTCAGGACTGAAGCTTTCTTT. It specifies CASSFYGQGLRTEAFF.

The V and J genes are TRBV6-5 and TRBJ2-5; TRBD1 is a possible D gene (6 bases). The J call may not be correct, given that the DNA end is closer to TRBJ2-7. The CDR3 runs 14 residues. Germline lookup yields CDR1 MNHEY and CDR2 SVGAGI. CDR3 DNA sequence: TGTGCCAGCAGCCCGAAACCGACAGGATACGAGCAGTACTTC. Protein sequence: CASSPKPTGYEQYF.

The rearrangement links TRBV6-1 to TRBJ1-5; D is perhaps TRBD1 (5 bases). The V end lost 1 base, the J end lost 4 bases, and 11 bases lay between the germline ends. This CDR3 contains 15 residues. Germline V gene sequence: CDR1 MNHNS, CDR2 SASEGT. This CDR3 is CASSEVWGTNQPQHF. For the CDR3, the DNA is TGTGCCAGCAGTGAAGTCTGGGGGACTAATCAGCCCCAGCATTTT.

V is TRBV11-3 and J is TRBJ2-1, with TRBD2 matching over 10 bases. Losses at the gene ends were 2 bases for V and 2 bases for J; bases not matched to a gene: 3. In germline, CDR1 is SGHNT, CDR2 YENEEA. CDR3 size: 16 residues. The CDR3 DNA reads as TGTGCCAGCAGCTTAACTAGCGGGGTTCCCTACAATGAGCAGTTCTTC. It translates to CASSLTSGVPYNEQFF.

This clone has just a few counts. V usage is TRBV6-5 and J usage is TRBJ1-4; 9 bases are a match to TRBD1. V shed 2 bases and J 10 bases; nucleotides not matched to a gene: 8. Germline CDR1 and CDR2: MNHEY and SVGAGI. This CDR3 comprises 15 residues. The CDR3 loop is CASSYQGQGPPKLFF. The CDR3 DNA sequence: TGTGCCAGCAGTTACCAGGGACAGGGTCCCCCAAAACTGTTTTTT.

In nucleotides, the CDR3 is TGTGCCAGCTCACCCTTGGGGACAGGGCCCACTGACTATGGCTACACCTTC. Amino acids: CASSPLGTGPTDYGYTF. This rearrangement joins TRBV18 to TRBJ1-2, with 9 bases lining up with TRBD1. Germline values: CDR1 KGHSH, CDR2 LQKENI. V trimming: 3 bases; J trimming: 3 bases; junction bases outside the gene matches: 11. This CDR3 has 17 residues. Full variable domain (outside the CDR3, taken from reference TRBV18 and TRBJ1-2): NAGVMQNPRHLVRRRGQEARLRCSPMKGHSHVYWYRQLPEEGLKFMVYLQKENIIDESGMPKERFSAEFPKEGPSILRIQQVVRGDSAAYFCASSPLGTGPTDYGYTFGSGTRLTVV.

This chain uses TRBV10-3 with TRBJ1-5; 7 bases align to TRBD1. The CDR3 consists of 15 residues. CDR1 is ENHRY, CDR2 SYGVKD, per germline. The V segment lost 3 bases and the J segment 2 bases; nucleotides outside the gene matches: 4. The CDR3 DNA follows: TGTGCCATCAGTGAAACAGGGGATGGCAATCAGCCCCAGCATTTT. Its protein product is CAISETGDGNQPQHF.

CDR3 loop: CASSYERTEKNSPLHF. The CDR3, as DNA: TGTGCCAGCAGTTACGAGCGGACGGAAAAAAATTCACCCCTCCACTTT. The chain joins TRBV6-6 to TRBJ1-6; D uncertain. This CDR3 has 16 amino acids. The germline gives CDR1 MNHNY, CDR2 SVGAGI (reference sequence). V was trimmed by 2 bases and J by 7 bases, leaving 15 bases between them.

V gene TRBV7-9 combines with J gene TRBJ1-4; 7 positions agree with TRBD1. The CDR3 has 15 residues. V gave up 5 bases and J gave up 5 bases; unmatched junction bases: 8. Germline V lookup: CDR1 SEHNR, CDR2 FQNEAQ (reference sequence). CDR3 sequence: CASSPWTGANEKLFF. CDR3 nucleotide sequence: TGTGCCAGCAGCCCCTGGACAGGAGCAAATGAAAAACTGTTTTTT.

This clone was seen only a few times. V usage is TRBV6-6 and J usage is TRBJ2-1; a weak D match, TRBD2 (5 bases). Trimming shortened V by 5 bases and J by 4 bases, and 12 bases separated the two germline ends. This CDR3 comprises 14 residues. Germline assignment: CDR1 MNHNY and CDR2 SVGAGI (reference sequence). The chain's CDR3 is CASSLRTGYNEQFF. DNA of the CDR3: TGTGCCAGCAGTCTTCGGACTGGTTACAATGAGCAGTTCTTC.

CDR3 region: CASSPRTGGIYGYTF. The DNA of the CDR3 is TGCGCCAGCAGCCCGAGGACAGGGGGAATCTATGGCTACACCTTC. The rearrangement joins TRBV4-1 to TRBJ1-2; 10 bases fit TRBD1. V shed 4 bases, J shed 4 bases, and the junction held 6 bases outside the gene matches. This CDR3 has 15 residues. Per germline, CDR1 MGHRA and CDR2 YSYEKL.

The CDR3 DNA follows: TGTGCCAGCAGTGAAAAGGGGAATGGAAACACCATATATTTT. Its protein product is CASSEKGNGNTIYF. The chain joins TRBV2 to TRBJ1-3, with a possible D match to TRBD1 (5 bases). CDR1 is SNHLY and CDR2 is FYNNEI in the germline V gene. The CDR3 length is 14 residues. V was pared by 2 bases and J by 3 bases, with 8 bases between.

The rearrangement joins TRBV6-1 to TRBJ1-4; D unclear. With 2 bases removed from V and 4 bases from J, the gap between germline ends came to 17 bases. Germline V gene sequence: CDR1 MNHNS, CDR2 SASEGT. The CDR3 is 17 residues long. The CDR3 here is CASSENGRGLLNEKLFF. Written as DNA, the CDR3 is TGTGCCAGCAGTGAAAATGGTAGAGGGCTCCTTAATGAAAAACTGTTTTTT.

The chain carries TRBV2 and TRBJ2-7; 9 nucleotides match TRBD1. CDR3 length: 12 amino acids. Germline V gene sequence: CDR1 SNHLY, CDR2 FYNNEI. Germline trimming cut 10 bases from V and 7 bases from J; bases unmatched to any gene: 8. The CDR3 region has the DNA TGTGCCACGGCCGGGACAGGGCGGGAGCAGTACTTC. Its translation is CATAGTGREQYF.

This clone has only one observation. The chain uses TRBV9 and TRBJ2-5; D unresolved. The CDR3 covers 13 residues. The germline V and J ends were trimmed by 0 bases and 3 bases, with 6 bases remaining between them. Germline assignment: CDR1 SGDLS and CDR2 YYNGEE. The CDR3 DNA reads TGTGCCAGCAGCGTAGTTACAGAAGAGACCCAGTACTTC. Its translation is CASSVVTEETQYF.

This chain joins TRBV5-6 and TRBJ2-3; the D is unclear. Germline lookup yields CDR1 SGHDT and CDR2 YYEEEE. The length of the CDR3 is 12 residues. V was shortened by 4 bases and J by 4 bases, with 7 bases between the two germline ends. The CDR3 DNA sequence: TGTGCCAGCAGCCCTATTTCAGATACGCAGTATTTT. Amino acid sequence: CASSPISDTQYF.